This paragraph reports one T cell receptor beta chain. What this receptor recognizes is not known. Per-base quality was not reported, and no clone a single base away is much larger than it. The donors were healthy, HIV-negative adults with no recently reported acute infections or vaccinations. Every donor was a Caucasian adult living in Nashville, Tennessee, USA. Magnetic negative selection was used to enrich CD4+ T cells, after which naive cells were positively selected on CD45RA and the negative fraction became the memory subset. Blood was collected by leukapheresis, and PBMCs were isolated by Ficoll-Histopaque density gradient centrifugation and then cryopreserved in liquid nitrogen vapor phase. Purity and quantity of every magnetically sorted T cell population were checked by analytical flow cytometry. Genomic DNA was isolated from every sorted fraction and measured by UV absorbance on a Nanodrop 2000c.

The data were obtained in a study of shared clonotypes between healthy human individuals (dated by TCRdb to between 2020 and 2021). For context, the study as a whole: Two women and a few men aged 18 to 49 years were included in the cohort. Per donor, three plates each were used for CD4 naive and CD4 memory, two for CD8 naive, and one for CD8 memory. The study deeply sequenced blood TCR repertoires of five healthy adults to estimate repertoire size and the extent of clonotype sharing between individuals. To increase sequencing depth and limit assay-specific biases, TCR repertoire library preparation and sequencing were carried out by different laboratories using diverse techniques. Between about 0.85 and 9.5 billion PBMCs per donor were obtained by leukapheresis. Broad study findings and their caveats: Naive subsets generally had larger estimated clonotype richness than memory subsets. Incomplete sequencing was indicated by rarefaction of sorted-subset datasets, despite the large sequencing depth. Higher generation probabilities were observed for clonotypes shared by all four sorted-subset donors than for non-shared clonotypes. Across four donors, approximately 5% of naive CD4, 3% to 3.5% of naive CD8, about 2.3% of memory CD4, and 0.4% of memory CD8 clonotypes were shared. Based on pairwise subsampling, the degree of clonotype sharing among donors was expected to be affected by sequencing depth. Sampling was limited to blood, and TCR repertoires in tissue likely differ from TCR repertoires in blood. The small number of donors limited the genetic and exposure-history diversity represented.

Using the deep immunoSEQ assay, multiplex PCR amplified TCR CDR3 regions from genomic DNA. Extracted genomic DNA from each cell subset was distributed evenly across all wells of several immunoSEQ 96-well plates, and each plate was treated as a replicate. For sorted subsets, roughly 0.2 ug genomic DNA, equal to 25,000 to 35,000 T cell genomes, was loaded into each replicate PCR. The purified libraries were quantified using a Qubit 3.0 fluorometer, sized with a Bioanalyzer 2100, and then quantified again using the KAPA Library Quantification kit. Each immunoSEQ 96-well plate was sequenced on its own single-read 150-cycle Illumina NextSeq 550 flow cell. The published analysis was carried out like this. The immunoSEQ output contained only junctional sequences without quality scores, so filtering could not match that applied to full-length reads. Sequences were annotated with PyIR, a Python wrapper for IgBLAST v1.9, and V/J genes and CDR3 were assigned using IMGT germline references. Reads with weak V/J assignments (E-value above 1e-6), missing CDR3, stop codons, out-of-frame junctions, or ambiguous translated residues were removed. A V3J clonotype was defined by an identical inferred V gene, J gene, and CDR3 amino acid sequence. The percentage overlap between two repertoires was calculated by dividing the number of shared unique clonotypes by the size of the smaller repertoire. Three approaches were used to assess repertoire richness: RTK rarefaction, the Chao1 estimator, and Recon v2.1 estimates of unobserved clonotypes. Generation probabilities were computed with OLGA for all TCRbeta clonotypes obtained by the gDNA method from a few donors. In its TCRdb copy, this immuneACCESS table keeps in-frame sequences only and misses some clones. Where compared with another copy, unresolved V genes explain less than half of these, and the others have no known cause. That table is the source of V, J and clone size, and D and trimming were worked out from the DNA. This sample has 2.3 million or so clones in its table, and approximately 95% of those were observed once. Clones ranked in the top ten supply under 0.45% of the sample.

What was sequenced was naive CD4+ T cells from PBMCs. The cell subset or site label here, explained by the study, means: CD45RA+ positively selected. This TCR was recovered from a man younger than 35 in good health. Some clones in this sample may be carry-over from other donors' samples.

The DNA reads TGTGCCAGCAGTCCCTGGACTAGCGGGAGGGCCGCTCGAGATACGCAGTATTTT. Protein translation: CASSPWTSGRAARDTQYF. The chain is made from TRBV28 and TRBJ2-3, with 15 bases in between that match TRBD2. Via the germline V gene, CDR1 is MDHEN and CDR2 SYDVKM. Here V drops 5 bases and J drops 5 bases, and the junction holds 11 bases not matched to any gene. Measured from the cysteine to the phenylalanine, the CDR3 is 18 residues long. CDR3 DNA is the only sequence kept; it has 54 bases, read in frame from the first base.